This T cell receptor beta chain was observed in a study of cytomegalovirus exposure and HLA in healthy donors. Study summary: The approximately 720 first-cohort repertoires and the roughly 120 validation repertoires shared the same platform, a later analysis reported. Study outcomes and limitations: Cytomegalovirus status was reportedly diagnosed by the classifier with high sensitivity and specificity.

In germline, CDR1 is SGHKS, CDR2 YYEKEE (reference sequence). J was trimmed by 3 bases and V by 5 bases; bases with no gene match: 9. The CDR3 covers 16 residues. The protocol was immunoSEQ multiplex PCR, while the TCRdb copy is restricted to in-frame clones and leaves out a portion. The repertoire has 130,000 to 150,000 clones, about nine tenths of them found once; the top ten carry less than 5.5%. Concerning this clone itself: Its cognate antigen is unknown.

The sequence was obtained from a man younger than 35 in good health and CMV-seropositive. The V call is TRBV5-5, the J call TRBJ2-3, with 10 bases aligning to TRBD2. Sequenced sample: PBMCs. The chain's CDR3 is CASSFLAGGTTDTQYF. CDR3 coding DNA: TGTGCCAGCAGTTTTTTAGCGGGAGGTACGACAGATACGCAGTATTTT. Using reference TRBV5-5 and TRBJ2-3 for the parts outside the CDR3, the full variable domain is DAGVTQSPTHLIKTRGQQVTLRCSPISGHKSVSWYQQVLGQGPQFIFQYYEKEERGRGNFPDRFSARQFPNYSSELNVNALLLGDSALYLCASSFLAGGTTDTQYFGPGTRLTVL.